Each of the 27 T cell receptor beta chains below was sequenced from the same sample in a study of blood T cell repertoires in COVID-19. TCRdb keeps only in-frame clones here, not all; method: immunoSEQ multiplex PCR. The table lists some 120,000 clones, more than 75% of them singletons. The sequencing input was peripheral blood. The receptors originated from a human donor in a cohort sampled during active COVID-19.

The chain joins TRBV2 to TRBJ2-7; 8 nucleotides match TRBD1. This CDR3 is built from 15 residues. V was pared by 7 bases and J by 5 bases, with 13 bases of the junction left unmatched. CDR1 SNHLY and CDR2 FYNNEI come from the germline V gene. The CDR3 loop reads CASNRPRTGSHEQYF. Here the CDR3 DNA reads TGTGCCAGCAATCGGCCAAGGACAGGGTCGCACGAGCAGTACTTC.

This rearrangement joins TRBV5-1 to TRBJ2-1; tentatively, D is TRBD1 (6 bases). In germline, CDR1 is SGHRS, CDR2 YFSETQ. The CDR3 spans 16 residues. Trimming cost V 0 bases and J 7 bases, with 17 bases left between them. CDR3 residues: CASSLAWGQGSNEQFF. The CDR3 bases are TGCGCCAGCAGCTTGGCCTGGGGGCAGGGGTCGAATGAGCAGTTCTTC.

This sequence joins TRBV4-1 and TRBJ2-7, with TRBD2 matching over 10 bases. Germline trimming cut 3 bases from V and 4 bases from J; bases unmatched to any gene: 12. The CDR3 has 17 amino acids. CDR1 MGHRA and CDR2 YSYEKL come from the germline V gene. This chain's CDR3 is CASSQTTSGVMSYEQYF. The CDR3 DNA reads TGCGCCAGCAGCCAGACCACTAGCGGGGTGATGTCATACGAGCAGTACTTC.

J is TRBJ2-1 and V is TRBV15, with 7 bases matching TRBD2. In germline, CDR1 is LNHNV, CDR2 YYDKDF (reference sequence). The trim removed 0 bases at V and 7 bases at J, leaving 9 bases unmatched. This CDR3 spans 16 amino acids. The CDR3 region has the DNA TGTGCCACCAGCAGAGATCGGGCGGGAGACATGAATGAGCAGTTCTTC. Translation gives CATSRDRAGDMNEQFF.

This chain links TRBV11-2 with TRBJ2-7; D unresolved. Trimming pared 3 bases from V and 3 bases from J, leaving 9 bases between. Germline V lookup: CDR1 SGHAT, CDR2 FQNNGV. This CDR3 is 13 amino acids long. In DNA, the CDR3 is TGTGCCAGCAGCTTCGGTCGGTTCTACGAGCAGTACTTC. This translates into CASSFGRFYEQYF. The full variable domain, with the rest looked up from reference TRBV11-2 and TRBJ2-7, is EAGVAQSPRYKIIEKRQSVAFWCNPISGHATLYWYQQILGQGPKLLIQFQNNGVVDDSQLPKDRFSAERLKGVDSTLKIQPAKLEDSAVYLCASSFGRFYEQYFGPGTRLTVT.

The CDR3 reads CASSPLLLTSGRAGEQFF. CDR3 DNA sequence: TGTGCCAGTAGCCCCCTTTTACTCACTAGCGGGAGAGCTGGTGAGCAGTTCTTC. The V call is TRBV19, the J call TRBJ2-1, with 11 nucleotides matching TRBD2. The V segment lost 6 bases and the J segment 9 bases; nucleotides outside the gene matches: 19. The germline gives CDR1 LNHDA, CDR2 SQIVND (reference sequence). There are 18 residues in the CDR3.

In this sample, this clone turned up once. V gene TRBV7-2 combines with J gene TRBJ2-1, with D maybe TRBD1 (6 bases). CDR3 length: 14 residues. Trimming removed 5 bases from V and 5 bases from J, with 13 bases in between. Per germline, CDR1 SGHTA and CDR2 FQGNSA. The DNA of the CDR3 is TGTGCCAGCAGCCCCCGGACAGTCAACAATGAGCAGTTCTTC. Translating it yields CASSPRTVNNEQFF.

This chain connects TRBV28 to TRBJ2-4; 10 bases match TRBD1. CDR1 is MDHEN and CDR2 is SYDVKM in the germline V gene. J gave up 7 bases and V 1 base, and 7 bases lay outside the gene matches. The CDR3 is made up of 16 amino acids. The CDR3 sequence: CASSLFSGTGANIQYF. The DNA of the CDR3 is TGTGCCAGCAGTTTATTTTCCGGGACAGGGGCGAACATTCAGTACTTC.

This chain connects TRBV2 to TRBJ2-1, with a possible D match to TRBD1 (6 bases). CDR3 length equals 16 residues. Trimming took off 6 bases at V and 8 bases at J, with 23 bases between the two ends. Germline loops: CDR1 SNHLY, CDR2 FYNNEI. This chain's CDR3 is CASRVHGTRLDDEQFF. CDR3 sequence (DNA): TGTGCCAGCAGGGTACACGGGACACGACTCGATGATGAGCAGTTCTTC.

The rearrangement joins TRBV11-1 to TRBJ2-5, with 7 bases identical to TRBD1. The CDR3 consists of 14 residues. Losses at the gene ends were 6 bases for V and 4 bases for J; bases not matched to a gene: 8. CDR1 is SGHAT and CDR2 is FQDESV in the germline V gene (reference sequence). The CDR3 spells CASSHRDRRETQYF. The CDR3 DNA is TGTGCCAGCAGTCATCGGGACAGAAGAGAGACCCAGTACTTC.

The rearrangement uses TRBV11-1 and TRBJ1-1; D is perhaps TRBD1 (6 bases). The ends were cut back, 5 bases at V and 8 bases at J, with 15 bases in the middle. The CDR3 totals 13 residues. CDR1 and CDR2 (germline): SGHAT, FQDESV (reference sequence). The CDR3 nucleotides are TGTGCCAGCAGCATCTACAGGGAAACAGAAGCTTTCTTT. It codes for CASSIYRETEAFF.

V usage is TRBV5-5 and J usage is TRBJ2-5, with D maybe TRBD2 (7 bases). The V gene lost 3 bases and the J gene lost 4 bases, with 16 bases spanning the gap. This CDR3 is 15 amino acids long. Per germline, CDR1 SGHKS and CDR2 YYEKEE (reference sequence). CDR3 protein: CASSWAGGPGETQYF. The CDR3 nucleotides are TGTGCCAGCAGCTGGGCCGGGGGGCCGGGAGAGACCCAGTACTTC.

The chain combines TRBV10-1 with TRBJ2-7, with TRBD1 matching 8 bases. The CDR3 has 13 amino acids. Unmatched junction bases numbered 4, after V lost 2 bases and J lost 7 bases. Germline values: CDR1 WNHNN, CDR2 SYGVQD (reference sequence). CDR3 nucleotides: TGCGCCAGCAGTGAGAATACAGGGGGTGAGCAGTACTTC. It translates to CASSENTGGEQYF.

The genes are TRBV5-1 and TRBJ1-1; a possible D gene is TRBD1 (5 bases). Deletions cut 2 bases from V and 3 bases from J, with 11 bases between. This CDR3 comprises 14 residues. Germline V gene lookup returns CDR1 SGHRS and CDR2 YFSETQ. The CDR3 loop reads CASSFGPGDTEAFF. The DNA of the CDR3 is TGCGCCAGCAGCTTCGGTCCGGGGGACACTGAAGCTTTCTTT.

The chain has TRBV15 and TRBJ1-4, with D perhaps TRBD1 (5 bases). CDR1 and CDR2 from the germline V gene are LNHNV and YYDKDF (reference sequence). This CDR3 is built from 15 residues. With 1 base removed from V and 4 bases from J, the gap between germline ends came to 10 bases. DNA for the CDR3: TGTGCCACCAGCAGAGGTGGGGCGGTTAATGAAAAACTGTTTTTT. Residues: CATSRGGAVNEKLFF.

V and J are TRBV21-1 and TRBJ1-6; the tabulated D call, TRBD1, remains unverified against the DNA. TRBV21-1 is a pseudogene segment. The CDR3 length is 16 residues. The CDR3 DNA follows: TGTGCCAGCAGCAAAGCGCGAAGGGGTGGGAATTCACCCCTCCACTTT. Protein product: CASSKARRGGNSPLHF.

As regards this clone: This CDR3 fails to terminate in the conserved phenylalanine or tryptophan, so it likely reflects a read error. The DNA is left out, because the CDR3 cannot be placed on it with certainty; the CDR3 is given as TCRdb lists it. This chain joins TRBV21-1 and TRBJ2-3; TRBD1 reflects the table's D call only, with no check against the DNA. TRBV21-1 represents a pseudogene. Termini included, the CDR3 measures 13 amino acids. CDR3 residues: CASSKAPDTSSKD.

A single count supports this clone. The chain uses TRBV5-1 and TRBJ2-2, with a weak D call TRBD2 (5 bases). V dropped 4 bases and J dropped 4 bases, with 14 bases sitting between them. This CDR3 has 15 amino acids. Germline CDR1 reads SGHRS; CDR2 reads YFSETQ. The CDR3 protein is CASSPDWPGTGELFF. In DNA form, the CDR3 reads TGCGCCAGCAGCCCGGACTGGCCGGGCACCGGGGAGCTGTTTTTT.

This chain links TRBV10-3 with TRBJ2-3, with no clear D. Germline assignment: CDR1 ENHRY and CDR2 SYGVKD. CDR3 size: 15 residues. V dropped 2 bases and J dropped 4 bases, with 13 bases sitting between them. CDR3 in DNA: TGTGCCATCAGTGAGAGGCAGGTATTGGCAGATACGCAGTATTTT. Translation gives CAISERQVLADTQYF.

The V call is TRBV9, the J call TRBJ1-3; maybe TRBD1 (5 bases). The CDR3 is 17 residues long. In germline, CDR1 is SGDLS, CDR2 YYNGEE. V shed 4 bases and J shed 2 bases, with 19 bases lying between them. The chain's CDR3 is CASSITQGTGAGNTIYF. The CDR3 DNA reads as TGTGCCAGCAGCATTACTCAGGGAACTGGAGCTGGAAACACCATATATTTT.

The chain carries TRBV30 and TRBJ2-1, with a weak D call TRBD2 (6 bases). The CDR3 totals 15 residues. Trimming removed 0 bases from V and 0 bases from J, with 9 bases in between. CDR1 GTSNPN and CDR2 SVGIG come from the germline V gene (reference sequence). CDR3 nucleotide sequence: TGTGCCTGGAGTGTTAACGGGGGCTCCTACAATGAGCAGTTCTTC. This sequence encodes CAWSVNGGSYNEQFF.

The chain uses TRBV19 and TRBJ2-4; a possible D gene is TRBD1 (5 bases). V was trimmed by 4 bases and J by 0 bases, leaving 7 bases between them. The germline gives CDR1 LNHDA, CDR2 SQIVND (reference sequence). CDR3 length: 14 amino acids. The CDR3 here is CASSSQGAKNIQYF. In DNA, the CDR3 is TGTGCCAGTAGTAGCCAGGGAGCCAAAAACATTCAGTACTTC.

This clone was observed many times. The V gene is TRBV11-2, the J gene TRBJ2-7; a possible D gene is TRBD2 (7 bases). The V and J ends lost 4 bases and 4 bases respectively, with 20 bases between them. Germline V lookup: CDR1 SGHAT, CDR2 FQNNGV. The CDR3 has 16 amino acids. In DNA form, the CDR3 reads TGTGCCAGCAGCTCCTTAGGGGGGGGCGCGTTATACGAGCAGTACTTC. Its protein product is CASSSLGGGALYEQYF.

This chain's CDR3 is CASSGHSYEQYF. The CDR3 coding sequence is TGTGCCAGCAGTGGACATTCCTACGAGCAGTACTTC. This chain connects TRBV2 to TRBJ2-7; D is uncertain. Trimming took 4 bases from V and 1 from J, leaving 5 bases between them. The V gene's germline CDR1 is SNHLY and CDR2 FYNNEI. There are 12 residues in the CDR3.

V is TRBV24-1 and J is TRBJ1-5; possibly TRBD1 for D (6 bases). CDR3 length: 14 residues. V lost 4 bases and J 6 bases, leaving 12 bases between the germline ends. Germline V gives CDR1 KGHDR, CDR2 SFDVKD. The CDR3 loop reads CATSEYRVGQPQHF. Here the CDR3 DNA reads TGTGCCACCAGTGAGTACAGGGTGGGTCAGCCCCAGCATTTT.

The rearrangement links TRBV27 to TRBJ2-3, with 8 bases lining up with TRBD2. Per the germline V gene, CDR1 is MNHEY and CDR2 is SMNVEV (reference sequence). The V and J ends lost 7 bases and 4 bases, in that order; junction bases with no gene match: 13. This CDR3 comprises 16 residues. The CDR3 coding sequence is TGTGCCAGCAAACCCCCCACGGGAGGGCCCTCAGATACGCAGTATTTT. Its protein product is CASKPPTGGPSDTQYF.

This chain uses TRBV6-4 with TRBJ2-2, with unresolved D. The CDR3 is made up of 14 amino acids. V was pared by 2 bases and J by 3 bases, with 7 bases between. Germline V gives CDR1 MRHNA, CDR2 SNTAGT. CDR3 coding DNA: TGTGCCAGCAGTGACAAGGCGGACACCGGGGAGCTGTTTTTT. It translates to CASSDKADTGELFF.